The 32 T cell receptor beta chains given below trace back to one sample, sequenced in a study of T cells in Graves' hyperthyroidism and ophthalmopathy. The investigators amplified TCR beta CDR3 regions from RNA transcripts. HTBI primers were the set used in a first-round RT-PCR of the TCR CDR3. Each CDR3 protein gets one entry after TCRdb re-called the multiplex PCR reads with MiXCR. The sample holds about 610,000 distinct CDR3 sequences, roughly 14% seen once. Material: blood. These receptors all stem from a woman aged 40 to 49 with Graves' ophthalmopathy.

V is TRBV6-1 and J is TRBJ2-5; 12 bases align to TRBD2. The CDR3 has 16 residues. Germline CDR1 is MNHNS and CDR2 is SASEGT. V lost 7 bases to trimming and J lost 5 bases; unmatched junction nucleotides: 11. CDR3 sequence (DNA): TGTGCCAGCAATCCACTGGGACTAGCGGGCCAGGAGACCCAGTACTTC. The encoded protein is CASNPLGLAGQETQYF.

J is TRBJ1-2 and V is TRBV5-1; maybe TRBD1 (6 bases). This CDR3 has 13 amino acids. Per germline, CDR1 SGHRS and CDR2 YFSETQ. V shed 5 bases and J shed 6 bases, with 14 bases lying between them. This chain's CDR3 is CASRGGQLNGYTF. The CDR3 DNA reads TGCGCCAGCAGAGGGGGGCAGCTCAATGGCTACACCTTC.

This clonotype was counted ten times or more. V is TRBV12-3 or TRBV12-4 and J is TRBJ2-5; TRBD1 aligns across 10 bases. This CDR3 spans 17 amino acids. V lost 7 bases and J lost 5; bases outside the gene matches: 16. The CDR3 sequence: CASTLAVTGGAWETQYF. The CDR3 DNA is TGTGCCAGCACCTTAGCCGTGACAGGGGGCGCTTGGGAGACCCAGTACTTC.

Many counts were recorded for this clonotype. The junction differs from germline at one of its ends, possibly a read error. The chain employs TRBV6-1 and TRBJ1-2; tentatively, D is TRBD1 (5 bases). The CDR3 is 14 residues long. CDR1 and CDR2 from the germline V gene are MNHNS and SASEGT. The CDR3: CASSQAWGDDGYTF. CDR3 nucleotide sequence: TGTGCCAGCAGTCAAGCCTGGGGCGACGATGGCTACACCTTC.

This clonotype was seen repeatedly, ten times or more. The genes are TRBV24-1 and TRBJ1-2; a possible D gene is TRBD1 (5 bases). V lost 2 bases to trimming and J lost 8 bases, with 8 bases between them. This CDR3 is 12 amino acids long. Germline V gene data show CDR1 as KGHDR and CDR2 as SFDVKD. The DNA of the CDR3 is TGTGCCACCAGTGATTATGAGGGGGGCTACACCTTC. This gives the protein CATSDYEGGYTF.

This clonotype was detected many times. The J gene is TRBJ1-1, the V gene TRBV6-1; 9 bases agree with TRBD1. The CDR3 spans 13 residues. Germline assignment: CDR1 MNHNS and CDR2 SASEGT. Trimming removed 8 bases from V and 3 bases from J; junction bases left unmatched: 4. The chain's CDR3 is CASLRTGDTEAFF. CDR3 in DNA: TGTGCCAGCCTCAGGACAGGGGACACTGAAGCTTTCTTT.

This clonotype was counted at least ten times. The genes are TRBV12-3 or TRBV12-4 and TRBJ1-2; D is undetermined. This CDR3 spans 13 amino acids. V was pared by 2 bases and J by 1 base, with 5 bases between. CDR3: CASSLMNNYGYTF. The CDR3, as DNA: TGTGCCAGCAGTTTAATGAATAACTATGGCTACACCTTC.

The rearrangement joins TRBV29-1 to TRBJ2-7; 10 bases are a match to TRBD1. Unmatched junction bases numbered 7, after V lost 7 bases and J lost 4 bases. The CDR3 length is 13 residues. Germline CDR1 SQVTM, CDR2 ANQGSEA. CDR3 nucleotides: TGCAGCGCCGGGGGGGGACAGGGGTACGAGCAGTACTTC. Protein: CSAGGGQGYEQYF.

V usage is TRBV27 and J usage is TRBJ2-3, with TRBD2 matching over 10 bases. Germline values: CDR1 MNHEY, CDR2 SMNVEV (reference sequence). The CDR3 contains 16 residues. Losses at the gene ends were 2 bases for V and 6 bases for J; bases not matched to a gene: 8. As DNA, the CDR3 is TGTGCCAGCAGTTTAGGAGCGGGAGGGCCAAGGGATACGCAGTATTTT. Translated, it gives CASSLGAGGPRDTQYF.

In this sample, this clonotype turned up many times. The genes are TRBV19 and TRBJ2-7; D perhaps matches TRBD2 (6 bases). With 10 bases removed from V and 2 bases from J, the gap between germline ends came to 15 bases. The CDR3 sequence is 13 residues long. Germline loops: CDR1 LNHDA, CDR2 SQIVND (reference sequence). CDR3 in DNA: TGTGCCACCCGGGGTAGCGGCACCTACGAGCAGTACTTC. As protein: CATRGSGTYEQYF. Full variable domain (rest looked up from reference TRBV19 and TRBJ2-7): DGGITQSPKYLFRKEGQNVTLSCEQNLNHDAMYWYRQDPGQGLRLIYYSQIVNDFQKGDIAEGYSVSREKKESFPLTVTSAQKNPTAFYLCATRGSGTYEQYFGPGTRLTVT.

The table lists this clonotype with a few counts. This rearrangement joins TRBV25-1 to TRBJ2-2; no firm D call. This CDR3 comprises 15 residues. With 7 bases removed from V and 1 base from J, the gap between germline ends came to 13 bases. Germline assignment: CDR1 MGHDK and CDR2 SYGVNS. The DNA for the CDR3 is TGTGCCAGCACCGCTAAGGCTTGGAACACCGGGGAGCTGTTTTTT. It yields the protein CASTAKAWNTGELFF.

This clonotype was counted a few times. V is TRBV24-1 and J is TRBJ2-2, with 10 bases matching TRBD2. Germline CDR1 is KGHDR and CDR2 is SFDVKD. CDR3 size: 16 residues. The J segment lost 5 bases and the V segment lost 3 bases, leaving 5 bases of the junction unmatched. CDR3: CATSDPGTSVTGELFF. Here the CDR3 DNA reads TGTGCCACCAGTGATCCCGGGACTAGCGTTACCGGGGAGCTGTTTTTT.

This clonotype was seen ten or more times. The chain carries TRBV2 and TRBJ2-7; D may be TRBD1 or TRBD2 (5 bases each). Germline loops: CDR1 SNHLY, CDR2 FYNNEI. This CDR3 has 12 residues. The germline V and J ends were trimmed by 7 bases and 4 bases, with 11 bases remaining between them. The CDR3: CASIGTKYEQYF. The DNA of the CDR3 is TGTGCCAGCATTGGGACCAAATACGAGCAGTACTTC.

This clonotype was detected ten times or more. CDR3 nucleotide sequence: TGTGCCAGCAGCCAAGTTCCGGGACAACCATATGGCTACACCTTC. Translated, it gives CASSQVPGQPYGYTF. This sequence joins TRBV3-1 and TRBJ1-2; perhaps TRBD1 as D (6 bases). The germline V gene encodes CDR1 LGHDT and CDR2 YNNKEL (reference sequence). CDR3 size: 15 residues. The V end was cut by 1 base, the J end by 5 bases, with 14 bases between. The full variable domain, rest sourced from reference TRBV3-1 and TRBJ1-2, is DTAVSQTPKYLVTQMGNDKSIKCEQNLGHDTMYWYKQDSKKFLKIMFSYNNKELIINETVPNRFSPKSPDKAHLNLHINSLELGDSAVYFCASSQVPGQPYGYTFGSGTRLTVV.

This clonotype occurred a few times. The chain carries TRBV7-3 and TRBJ1-3; D not resolved. V dropped 5 bases and J dropped 0 bases, with 11 bases sitting between them. The CDR3 spans 15 residues. Germline values: CDR1 SGHTA, CDR2 FQGTGA. CDR3 DNA: TGTGCCAGCAGCCCTCTCCCGGACTCTGGAAACACCATATATTTT. Protein: CASSPLPDSGNTIYF.

This clonotype was seen ten or more times. The chain is built from TRBV24-1 and TRBJ2-5, with 8 bases lining up with TRBD1. CDR1 KGHDR and CDR2 SFDVKD come from the germline V gene. V lost 3 bases to trimming and J lost 5 bases; unmatched junction nucleotides: 10. CDR3 size: 16 residues. Here the CDR3 reads CATSDPRQGRKETQYF. The CDR3 DNA is TGTGCCACCAGTGATCCACGACAGGGGCGAAAGGAGACCCAGTACTTC.

This clonotype came up many times. This chain links TRBV2 with TRBJ2-2, with D perhaps matching TRBD1 (6 bases). The ends were cut back, 4 bases at V and 7 bases at J, with 13 bases in the middle. The CDR3 is made up of 14 amino acids. Germline V lookup: CDR1 SNHLY, CDR2 FYNNEI. CDR3 residues: CASSVRGSDGELFF. CDR3 DNA sequence: TGTGCCAGCAGTGTAAGGGGGTCGGACGGGGAGCTGTTTTTT.

The rearrangement joins TRBV5-1 to TRBJ2-7; 13 bases align to TRBD2. The V segment lost 5 bases and the J segment 5 bases; nucleotides outside the gene matches: 7. Germline CDR1 is SGHRS and CDR2 is YFSETQ. This CDR3 has 15 residues. DNA for the CDR3: TGCGCCAGCAGACTAGCGGGAGGGCCAAGGAACGAGCAGTACTTC. Translation: CASRLAGGPRNEQYF.

Note on this clonotype: A much larger clonotype is one base distant, so this may be a read error. The V call is TRBV6-1, the J call TRBJ1-1; a possible D gene is TRBD1 (5 bases). This CDR3 is 15 amino acids long. The germline V gene encodes CDR1 MNHNS and CDR2 SASEGT. V was clipped by 0 bases and J by 7 bases, with 15 bases between them. DNA for the CDR3: TGTGCCAGCAGTGAAGCCGGGGCGTCCGTGATTGAAGCTTTCTTT. The encoded protein is CASSEAGASVIEAFF.

This clonotype has ten or more counts. The rearrangement links TRBV5-1 to TRBJ1-1; 8 nucleotides agree with TRBD1. The J segment lost 0 bases and the V segment lost 4 bases, leaving 11 bases of the junction unmatched. The length of the CDR3 is 17 residues. Germline CDR1 is SGHRS and CDR2 is YFSETQ. CDR3 residues: CASSVIQGATVNTEAFF. The DNA for the CDR3 is TGCGCCAGCAGCGTAATCCAGGGGGCCACCGTGAACACTGAAGCTTTCTTT.

In this sample, this clonotype turned up many times. This chain connects TRBV5-1 to TRBJ1-2; 11 bases agree with TRBD1. The junction had 8 bases not matched to a gene; V was cut back by 3 bases and J by 4 bases. The CDR3 length is 16 residues. CDR1 is SGHRS, CDR2 YFSETQ, per germline. CDR3 in amino acids: CASSSHPGQGVYGYTF. CDR3 DNA sequence: TGCGCCAGCAGCTCCCACCCGGGACAGGGGGTCTATGGCTACACCTTC.

The gene calls are TRBV20-1 and TRBJ2-7; a weak D match, TRBD2 (5 bases). The CDR3 loop spans 13 amino acids. The V end lost 6 bases, the J end lost 3 bases, and 15 bases lay between the germline ends. Germline V gives CDR1 DFQATT, CDR2 SNEGSKA (reference sequence). The CDR3 protein is CSAKTGNHYEQYF. In nucleotides, the CDR3 is TGCAGTGCAAAGACGGGGAATCACTACGAGCAGTACTTC.

This clonotype has a count of ten or more. The chain has TRBV6-5 and TRBJ1-2; TRBD1 matches 7 bases. In germline, CDR1 is MNHEY, CDR2 SVGAGI. This CDR3 has 14 amino acids. J gave up 5 bases and V 2 bases, and 5 bases lay outside the gene matches. The CDR3, as DNA: TGTGCCAGCAGTTACGCGCAGACAGGGTATGGCTACACCTTC. Translating it yields CASSYAQTGYGYTF.

This clonotype occurred many times. The rearrangement uses TRBV27 and TRBJ2-7; D is perhaps TRBD1 (7 bases). The CDR3 is 15 amino acids. The germline CDR1 and CDR2 sequences are MNHEY and SMNVEV (reference sequence). Trimming took 3 bases from V and 4 from J, leaving 16 bases between them. CDR3: CASSFAGQKFYEQYF. The CDR3 region has the DNA TGTGCCAGCAGTTTTGCGGGACAGAAGTTTTACGAGCAGTACTTC.

There are many counts of this clonotype. This chain connects TRBV5-5 to TRBJ2-5; D is undetermined. Trimming removed 0 bases from V and 1 base from J, with 4 bases in between. The CDR3 consists of 13 residues. The germline CDR1 and CDR2 sequences are SGHKS and YYEKEE (reference sequence). CDR3 coding DNA: TGTGCCAGCAGCTTGGTCTTCCAAGAGACCCAGTACTTC. Translation: CASSLVFQETQYF.

This clonotype occurred many times. J is TRBJ2-7 and V is TRBV20-1, with a tentative D call TRBD2 (7 bases). In germline, CDR1 is DFQATT, CDR2 SNEGSKA (reference sequence). This CDR3 region has 14 residues. Trimming cost V 1 base and J 2 bases, with 12 bases left between them. CDR3 DNA: TGCAGTGCTAGAGTGGGAGGGGGTCCCTACGAGCAGTACTTC. This codes for CSARVGGGPYEQYF.

Ten or more counts support this clonotype. This chain connects TRBV27 to TRBJ2-7; 7 nucleotides line up with TRBD1. The germline gives CDR1 MNHEY, CDR2 SMNVEV (reference sequence). This CDR3 has 13 residues. J lost 6 bases, V lost 5 bases, and 7 bases had no gene match. CDR3 sequence (DNA): TGTGCCAGCAGTCCAAACAGGGGTAGCGAGCAGTACTTC. As protein: CASSPNRGSEQYF.

The V gene is TRBV28, the J gene TRBJ2-7; TRBD1 aligns across 7 bases. CDR1 is MDHEN and CDR2 is SYDVKM in the germline V gene. The CDR3 runs 17 residues. The V gene end was trimmed by 3 bases and the J gene end by 0 bases; junction bases not matched to a gene: 11. The CDR3 DNA reads TGTGCCAGCAGTTTTTCAAGTTTCAACAGGGGCTCCTACGAGCAGTACTTC. Its translation is CASSFSSFNRGSYEQYF.

In this sample, this clonotype turned up many times. The chain links TRBV10-3 to TRBJ2-7; D is uncertain. V was cut by 2 bases and J by 9 bases, with 11 bases left in between. The CDR3 is 12 amino acids. Germline CDR1 and CDR2: ENHRY and SYGVKD. CDR3: CAISERAPGQYF. CDR3 in DNA: TGTGCCATCAGTGAGCGGGCCCCAGGGCAGTACTTC.

This clonotype was seen ten or more times. V and J are TRBV2 and TRBJ2-2, with 11 bases aligning to TRBD2. The CDR3 loop spans 17 amino acids. Germline CDR1 reads SNHLY; CDR2 reads FYNNEI. With 2 bases clipped from V and 4 bases from J, the junction kept 6 bases outside the gene matches. The CDR3 loop reads CASSESLAGDPTGELFF. DNA for the CDR3: TGTGCCAGCAGTGAATCACTAGCGGGAGACCCCACCGGGGAGCTGTTTTTT.

The rearrangement joins TRBV5-3 to TRBJ2-7; the match to TRBD2 covers 9 bases. TRBV5-3 is placed among ORFs of uncertain function. The CDR3 is 16 residues long. Unmatched junction bases numbered 7, after V lost 0 bases and J lost 3 bases. The CDR3 region is CARSLAASGMSYEQYF. The CDR3 coding sequence is TGTGCCAGAAGCTTGGCGGCTAGCGGGATGAGCTACGAGCAGTACTTC.

This clonotype was seen a handful of times. The chain combines TRBV19 with TRBJ2-5; 10 bases agree with TRBD1. J was trimmed by 5 bases and V by 5 bases; bases with no gene match: 5. The germline V gene encodes CDR1 LNHDA and CDR2 SQIVND (reference sequence). CDR3 length: 14 residues. The CDR3 nucleotides read TGTGCCAGTAGTCGACAGGGGGCGCAGGAGACCCAGTACTTC. Its protein product is CASSRQGAQETQYF.